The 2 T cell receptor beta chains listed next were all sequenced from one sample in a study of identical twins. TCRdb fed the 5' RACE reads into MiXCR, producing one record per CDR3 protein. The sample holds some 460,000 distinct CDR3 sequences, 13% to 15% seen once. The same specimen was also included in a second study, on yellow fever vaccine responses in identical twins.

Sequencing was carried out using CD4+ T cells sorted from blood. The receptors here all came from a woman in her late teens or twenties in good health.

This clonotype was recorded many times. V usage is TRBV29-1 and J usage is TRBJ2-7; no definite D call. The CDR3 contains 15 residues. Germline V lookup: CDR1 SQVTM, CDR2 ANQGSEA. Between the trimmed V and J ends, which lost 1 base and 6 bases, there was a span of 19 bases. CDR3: CSVEAARSGLPEQYF. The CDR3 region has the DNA TGCAGCGTTGAAGCTGCTAGGTCTGGTCTCCCCGAGCAGTACTTC.

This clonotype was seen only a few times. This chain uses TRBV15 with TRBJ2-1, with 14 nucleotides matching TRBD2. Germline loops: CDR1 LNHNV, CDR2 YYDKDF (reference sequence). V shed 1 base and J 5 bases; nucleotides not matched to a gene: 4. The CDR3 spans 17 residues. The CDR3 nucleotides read TGTGCCACCAGCAGAGTTGGACTAGCGGGGGGTAACAATGAGCAGTTCTTC. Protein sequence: CATSRVGLAGGNNEQFF.